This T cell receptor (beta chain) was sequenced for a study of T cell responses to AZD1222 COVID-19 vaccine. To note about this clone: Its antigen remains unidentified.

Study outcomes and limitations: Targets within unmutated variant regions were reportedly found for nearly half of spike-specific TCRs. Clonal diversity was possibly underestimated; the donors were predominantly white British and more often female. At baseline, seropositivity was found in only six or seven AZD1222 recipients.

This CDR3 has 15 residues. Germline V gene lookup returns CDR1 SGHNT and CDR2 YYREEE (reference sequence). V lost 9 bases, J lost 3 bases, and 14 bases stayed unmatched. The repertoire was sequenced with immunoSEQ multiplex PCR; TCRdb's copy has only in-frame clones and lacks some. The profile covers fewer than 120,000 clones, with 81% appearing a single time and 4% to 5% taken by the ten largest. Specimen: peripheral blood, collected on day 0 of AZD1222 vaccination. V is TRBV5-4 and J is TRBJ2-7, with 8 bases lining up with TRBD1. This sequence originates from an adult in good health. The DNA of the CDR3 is TGTGCCACAAGCAAGCAGGGGGCAAGGGGCTACGAGCAGTACTTC. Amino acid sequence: CATSKQGARGYEQYF.